This T cell receptor (beta chain) was captured in a study of Graves' ophthalmopathy and Graves' hyperthyroidism. Overall study: Stable hyperthyroidism was defined by absence of ophthalmopathy within 18 months of follow-up. Study-level points and caveats: Ophthalmopathy progression was predicted by the model at around 70% sensitivity and 72.22% specificity. Most thyroid clonotypes with frequency above 0.001 were detected in blood too.

Using RNA transcripts, the TCR beta CDR3 regions were amplified. HTBI primers were used in a first-round RT-PCR, which preceded a second-round multiplex PCR. TCRdb recomputed calls from the multiplex PCR reads with MiXCR, one row per CDR3 protein. The sample records about 550,000 distinct CDR3 sequences, less than 40% being singletons. V trimming: 4 bases; J trimming: 2 bases; junction bases outside the gene matches: 7. Germline CDR1 and CDR2: KGHDR and SFDVKD. The CDR3 covers 16 residues. Enrollment excluded any patients with other autoimmune diseases, uncontrolled infections, pregnancy or lactation. This clonotype has ten or more counts. What it binds is not known.

The chain joins TRBV24-1 to TRBJ2-5, with 9 positions matching TRBD1. The sequence came from an adult man with Graves' hyperthyroidism. Sequenced sample: peripheral blood or thyroid tissue (not recorded which). The CDR3 sequence: CATSDPAGTGQETQYF. As DNA, the CDR3 is TGTGCCACCAGTGACCCCGCCGGGACAGGGCAAGAGACCCAGTACTTC.